Listed here are 13 T cell receptor beta chains from one sample, sequenced in a study of blood T cells in healthy people across ages. Through a sample-barcoded 5' primer and a J-beta primer mix, a second PCR was run for roughly 6 to 12 cycles. In TCRdb, the 5' RACE reads were re-called with MiXCR into one record per CDR3 protein. This repertoire shows about a million distinct CDR3 sequences, 48% found once; its top ten account for around 15%. Source material: blood. The receptors were sampled from a man younger than 45 in good health.

The gene calls are TRBV12-5 and TRBJ2-1, with a possible D match to TRBD2 (6 bases). From germline, CDR1 is LGHNT and CDR2 FRNRAP. This CDR3 comprises 13 residues. V gave up 8 bases and J gave up 4 bases, with 12 bases separating them. CDR3: CASTADYYNEQFF. CDR3 coding DNA: TGTGCTAGTACGGCGGACTATTACAATGAGCAGTTCTTC.

The V and J genes are TRBV5-1 and TRBJ2-5; weak D call: TRBD2 (6 bases). The CDR3 extends over 15 amino acids. Germline V lookup: CDR1 SGHRS, CDR2 YFSETQ. V lost 3 bases and J lost 4, with 16 bases in between. This CDR3 reads CASSSTGTYRETQYF. CDR3 sequence (DNA): TGCGCCAGCAGCTCGACTGGGACTTACCGAGAGACCCAGTACTTC.

This clonotype turned up a few times. The chain carries TRBV11-2 and TRBJ2-3, with D perhaps matching TRBD1 (6 bases). Germline CDR1 SGHAT, CDR2 FQNNGV. The V and J ends lost 8 bases and 0 bases respectively, with 12 bases between them. This CDR3 region has 14 residues. The DNA for the CDR3 is TGTGCCAGCCTGGGGGCGGATAGCACAGATACGCAGTATTTT. As protein: CASLGADSTDTQYF.

V usage is TRBV18 and J usage is TRBJ2-4; D is unclear. The DNA matches TRBJ2-7 better at its end, which makes the J call doubtful. This CDR3 contains 14 residues. CDR1 KGHSH and CDR2 LQKENI come from the germline V gene. In nucleotides, the CDR3 is TGTGCCAGCTCACCAACGGAAGGCCGGGCCGAGCAGTACTTC. Translating it yields CASSPTEGRAEQYF.

This clonotype was detected only once. The chain couples TRBV12-3 or TRBV12-4 to TRBJ1-1; D unresolved. The V gene lost 6 bases and the J gene lost 3 bases, with 14 bases spanning the gap. The CDR3 contains 14 residues. The CDR3 protein is CASRTRLGDTEAFF. The CDR3 nucleotides read TGTGCCAGCAGGACCAGGTTGGGTGACACTGAAGCTTTCTTT.

This clonotype was picked up one time. The V and J genes are TRBV24-1 and TRBJ1-2, with 7 nucleotides matching TRBD1. The CDR3 runs to 14 residues. The germline V gene encodes CDR1 KGHDR and CDR2 SFDVKD. With 0 bases clipped from V and 7 bases from J, the junction kept 4 bases outside the gene matches. For the CDR3, the DNA is TGTGCCACCAGTGATTTGCCGGCAGGGGGTGGCTACACCTTC. Its protein is CATSDLPAGGGYTF.

This clonotype has just a few counts. The rearrangement joins TRBV7-8 to TRBJ1-1, with D maybe TRBD1 (5 bases). V was trimmed by 2 bases and J by 2 bases, leaving 12 bases between them. The CDR3 contains 15 residues. From germline, CDR1 is SGHVS and CDR2 FQNEAQ. The CDR3: CASSLIWQGNTEAFF. The CDR3 nucleotides read TGTGCCAGCAGCTTAATTTGGCAGGGTAACACTGAAGCTTTCTTT.

J is TRBJ2-5 and V is TRBV15, with TRBD1 matching 8 bases. CDR1 is LNHNV, CDR2 YYDKDF, per germline (reference sequence). With V trimmed by 0 bases and J by 3 bases, 6 bases remained unmatched. This CDR3 is 16 amino acids long. CDR3 protein: CATSRDATGAKETQYF. The CDR3 coding sequence is TGTGCCACCAGCAGAGATGCGACAGGGGCCAAAGAGACCCAGTACTTC.

This clonotype was picked up one time. The chain has TRBV4-2 and TRBJ2-5; 10 positions match TRBD2. This CDR3 spans 17 amino acids. V shed 0 bases, J shed 9 bases, and the junction held 13 bases outside the gene matches. Germline V gives CDR1 LGHNA, CDR2 YNFKEQ. CDR3 bases: TGTGCCAGCAGCCAAGAGACTAGCGGGCCGTCGGGGGAGTCCCAGTACTTC. Amino acids: CASSQETSGPSGESQYF.

V usage is TRBV3-1 and J usage is TRBJ2-4; the match to TRBD1 covers 7 bases. Germline lookup yields CDR1 LGHDT and CDR2 YNNKEL (reference sequence). Trimming took 4 bases from V and 3 from J; bases not matched to a gene: 6. This CDR3 contains 15 residues. CDR3 DNA: TGTGCCAGCAGCCGACAGGGTTCAAGCAAAAACATTCAGTACTTC. Translated, it gives CASSRQGSSKNIQYF.

The chain joins TRBV4-3 to TRBJ1-1; weak D call: TRBD1 (5 bases). In germline, CDR1 is LGHNA, CDR2 YSLEER. The V end lost 2 bases, the J end lost 4 bases, and 11 bases lay between the germline ends. This CDR3 is 14 amino acids long. CDR3 nucleotide sequence: TGCGCCAGCAGCCAACGTCAGGGAGTCACTGAAGCTTTCTTT. Translating gives CASSQRQGVTEAFF.

Comments on this clonotype: This sequence may be a read error, since a much larger clone differs from it by one base. V is TRBV6-2 or TRBV6-3 and J is TRBJ2-1; 14 nucleotides match TRBD2. CDR3 size: 20 residues. CDR1 is MNHEY and CDR2 is SVGEGT in the germline V gene. The CDR3 region has the DNA TGTGCCAGCAGCCTACCTAAAGGGACTAGCGGGGGCCGTACTTACAATGAGCTGTTCTTC. The encoded protein is CASSLPKGTSGGRTYNELFF.

The chain carries TRBV7-2 and TRBJ2-3; the D gene is possibly TRBD2 (7 bases). The ends were cut back, 6 bases at V and 1 base at J, with 14 bases in the middle. This CDR3 has 15 residues. The germline gives CDR1 SGHTA, CDR2 FQGNSA. The CDR3 DNA follows: TGTGCCAGCAGGCTCGGCGGGGGCCGCACAGATACGCAGTATTTT. This sequence encodes CASRLGGGRTDTQYF.